This T cell receptor beta chain appears in the sequencing data of a study of molecular identifiers for immune sequencing clone quantification (dated by TCRdb to the late 2010s). Broadly, across the study: For a replicate experiment, RNA from around 20,000 or 100,000 naive CD8 T cells was divided into five aliquots, of which four were sequenced. This methods study used CD8 T cells to benchmark TCR RNA copy counting and molecular-identifier clustering-based TCR repertoire sequencing (MIDCIRS). The study at large found these results: When barcode sub-clustering was omitted, TCR diversity was inflated by chimeric consensus sequences, with chimeras reaching as high as 47%. Clones above 20 RNA copies held over 99% of molecules in CMV-specific effector cells but under 1% in naive cells. Modeling gave about three recovered TCR RNA copies per cell versus 9.5 to 10 by digital PCR, implying around 33% capture efficiency. Identical TCR molecules sharing a barcode could cause highly expanded clone sizes to be underestimated. Naive libraries contained spiked-in Jurkat TCR RNA (approximately nine copies' worth), which is not part of the donor repertoire. Even against a background of about a million naive CD8 T cells, spiked-in Jurkat TCR RNA amounting to a single cell's worth was reported to be detectable.

This clonotype was counted between two and nine times. Its specific antigen is unknown. The junction differs from germline at one of its ends, possibly a read error. Counted from cysteine to phenylalanine, this CDR3 has 14 amino acids. Of the read, only the CDR3 DNA is kept; its 42 bases are in frame from base 1. Taken from the germline V gene, the CDR1 and CDR2 loops are SGDLS and YYNGEE. Libraries of naive CD8 T cells were built from anywhere between roughly 19,000 and 1,000,000 sorted cells, with 10%, 30% or 50% of the purified RNA used. Naive CD8 T cells, defined as CD8+CD4-CCR7+CD45RA+, were FACS-sorted into RLT Plus buffer on a BD FACSAria II. Ten to eleven TCR copies' worth of Jurkat RNA were spiked into about 20,000-1,100,000 naive CD8 T cell samples to test detection sensitivity. Enrichment of CD8 T cells was done with RosetteSep CD8+ T Cell Enrichment Cocktail plus Ficoll-Paque, and ACK red cell lysis came afterward.

Library prep was done by PCR. Instrument on record: NextSeq 500. Preparation of bulk TCR libraries followed a previously described approach, with the TCR primers listed in Table S5. Purification of total RNA was performed with the Qiagen AllPrep DNA/RNA kit. Reads from multiple sequencing runs of the same library were pooled before analysis. The paper's data handling went like this. Reads were retained only if the reads had an exact TCR constant sequence, and the retained reads were trimmed to 150 nt and grouped according to their 12-nt molecular barcodes. Within each barcode group, reads were sub-clustered at a 15% Levenshtein threshold, and quality-weighted consensus sequences were built per RNA molecule. Non-functional sequences were removed, as were lower-count sequences one edit away from another. On the basis of fitting two negative binomial distributions, barcode sub-clusters with fewer than 20% of the maximum read count were discarded. The public reads were run again by TCRdb, first through fastp at Q25 and then through MiXCR, and only productive beta chains were kept. Each CDR3 protein appears once, grouped with its most common genes and DNA. The V and J calls were not made by the authors but by TCRdb's processing. The sample contains about half a million distinct CDR3 sequences, about a quarter of them found a single time. The top ten constitute approximately 0.76% of the sample.

Sequenced material: naive CD8+ T cells from blood, with Jurkat cell RNA spiked in. In light of the paper, this sample's cell subset or site label describes: FACS-sorted CD8+CD4-CCR7+CD45RA+ naive T cells. The chain was built from TRBV9 and TRBJ2-2; the D gene is possibly TRBD2, with 5 bases matching. The receptor was derived from a human donor in good health. Some libraries in this study had Jurkat cell RNA spiked in. Read as DNA, the sequence is TGTGCCAGCAGCGGACCCGAGGGTACCGGGGAGCCGTTTTTT. Its product reads: CASSGPEGTGEPFF.